What follows are 3 T cell receptor beta chains derived from one specimen sequenced in a study of graft-versus-host responses after intestinal transplantation. TCRdb's table, derived via immunoSEQ multiplex PCR, lists solely in-frame clones and lacks some. The table lists 21,000 or so clones, 50% to 65% of them singletons. The sample in question was alloreactive CD4+ T cells from a mixed lymphocyte reaction culture, obtained before intestinal transplant. Documented subset: CFSE-low proliferating T cells sorted from roughly 6-day pre-transplant mixed lymphocyte reaction (GvH or HvG direction). The source is a human patient who received an intestinal transplant.

This clone has a handful of counts. This chain connects TRBV2 to TRBJ1-2; D is possibly TRBD1 (6 bases). This CDR3 is 14 amino acids long. CDR1 and CDR2 from the germline V gene are SNHLY and FYNNEI. V was shortened by 4 bases and J by 4 bases, with 13 bases between the two germline ends. The DNA of the CDR3 is TGTGCCAGCAGTGCCGGACAGCCGATCTATGGCTACACCTTC. This translates into CASSAGQPIYGYTF.

This chain links TRBV10-3 with TRBJ2-7; D remains unclear. The V gene's germline CDR1 is ENHRY and CDR2 SYGVKD. This CDR3 has 13 amino acids. V was pared by 3 bases and J by 2 bases, with 8 bases between. The CDR3 spells CAISEPVPYEQYF. The CDR3 DNA reads TGTGCCATCAGTGAACCAGTACCCTACGAGCAGTACTTC.

V usage is TRBV9 and J usage is TRBJ1-2; D gene uncertain. V was shortened by 3 bases and J by 0 bases, with 12 bases between the two germline ends. CDR1 is SGDLS, CDR2 YYNGEE, per germline. This CDR3 contains 15 residues. The DNA for the CDR3 is TGTGCCAGCAGCGGTATGGGCAGAGCTAACTATGGCTACACCTTC. It is translated as CASSGMGRANYGYTF. Full variable domain (outside the CDR3, taken from reference TRBV9 and TRBJ1-2): DSGVTQTPKHLITATGQRVTLRCSPRSGDLSVYWYQQSLDQGLQFLIQYYNGEERAKGNILERFSAQQFPDLHSELNLSSLELGDSALYFCASSGMGRANYGYTFGSGTRLTVV.